A selection of T cell receptor beta chains follows, all from one sample in a study of blood T cells in healthy people across ages. A single record per CDR3 protein comes from TCRdb applying MiXCR to the 5' RACE reads. This sample yields 1.6 million or so distinct CDR3 sequences, of which roughly a third are seen a single time; around 11% belongs to the top ten. Sequenced input: blood. Every receptor here comes from a woman under 40 in good health. The conserved cysteine and the conserved F or W are not part of the CDR3 here.

>TRBJ2-1|10|TRBV4-1
ASSQEAPKQF
>TRBJ2-3|17|TRBV6-5
ASSYSEGLAGGARNTQY
>TRBJ2-3|15|TRBV5-4
ASSAGRGLAEIHTQY
>TRBJ1-1|15|TRBV7-2
ASSFGWDRVGNTEAF
>TRBJ1-2|12|TRBV29-1
SVADIARNYGYT
>TRBJ2-5|11|TRBV20-1
SAGDPRGRTQY
>TRBJ2-7|11|TRBV20-1
SAPHPWGYEQY
>TRBJ1-2|12|TRBV20-1
SARPRGSNYGYT
>TRBJ2-1|12|TRBV18
ASSPPTAYNEQF
>TRBJ1-4|16|TRBV6-7
ASRPYVPGQVTNEKLF
>TRBJ2-1|18|TRBV28
ASSALARPKDKVSYNEQF
>TRBJ2-7|13|TRBV5-1
ASSPTEGASSEQY
>TRBJ1-2|10|TRBV7-3
ASSGPEGGYT
>TRBJ2-3|14|TRBV7-9
ASSPHRGSSTDTQY
>TRBJ2-1|14|TRBV27
ASSLGVGVPYNGQF
>TRBJ2-7|13|TRBV7-2
ASSSLGLGVDEQY
>TRBJ2-7|12|TRBV3-1
ASSQVEPSYEQY
>TRBJ2-5|11|TRBV5-1
ASQGLSGETQY
>TRBJ1-6|16|TRBV20-1
SARDPKGLSSYNSPLH
>TRBJ1-5|16|TRBV7-8
ASSTGTGDLSSNQPQH
>TRBJ2-3|14|TRBV9
ASTGGQGWRTDTQY
>TRBJ2-7|12|TRBV20-1
SARAPSGTYEQY
>TRBJ1-2|15|TRBV11-2
ASSLDAGAGLRGGYT
>TRBJ2-5|12|TRBV9
ASSVETGTRPQY
>TRBJ2-3|14|TRBV9
ASSGDRGKGTDTQY
>TRBJ2-6|10|TRBV29-1
SVYSGANVRT
>TRBJ2-5|11|TRBV20-1
GANSGNQGTQY
>TRBJ1-1|10|TRBV20-1
STGDKNTEAF
>TRBJ1-2|13|TRBV7-9
ASSLAMTGGYGYT
>TRBJ1-5|13|TRBV25-1
ASSARGDRNQPQH
>TRBJ2-7|15|TRBV9
ASSVGGVGTGGSEQY
>TRBJ2-1|12|TRBV6-6
ASSFTPTAPEQF
>TRBJ2-1|13|TRBV9
ASSGGTSLAHEQF
>TRBJ1-6|13|TRBV12-3/TRBV12-4
ASSFGEANNSPLH
>TRBJ2-4|11|TRBV28
ASRRTGRNIQY
>TRBJ1-2|11|TRBV5-6
ASSPWAAYGYT
>TRBJ1-2|12|TRBV9
ASSVVEGTHGYT
>TRBJ2-1|12|TRBV7-9
ASSYQGRYNEQF
>TRBJ2-2|12|TRBV28
ASSLALDTGELF
>TRBJ1-6|11|TRBV29-1
SVGDSCNSPLH
>TRBJ2-3|13|TRBV7-2
ASSFPAGTTDTQY